These 25 T cell receptor beta chains originate from one sample sequenced in a study of CD4+ T cells in melanoma. Produced via immunoSEQ multiplex PCR; TCRdb's table is partial and in-frame only. Of 110,000 to 150,000 clones listed, around nine tenths are singletons. The receptors originated from a human donor with melanoma.

The chain couples TRBV6-1 to TRBJ2-1; D might be TRBD1 (5 bases). V gave up 5 bases and J gave up 9 bases, with 14 bases separating them. The CDR3 contains 13 residues. Germline V gives CDR1 MNHNS, CDR2 SASEGT. CDR3 nucleotide sequence: TGTGCCAGCAGTCGACCAGGGTCCCGTGAGCAGTTCTTC. It specifies CASSRPGSREQFF.

V and J are TRBV7-2 and TRBJ2-3, with D perhaps matching TRBD2 (6 bases). The CDR3 runs 15 residues. Germline V lookup: CDR1 SGHTA, CDR2 FQGNSA. Deletions cut 7 bases from V and 1 base from J, with 15 bases between. The CDR3 reads CASKKWGVGTDTQYF. The CDR3 DNA sequence: TGTGCCAGCAAAAAGTGGGGGGTCGGCACAGATACGCAGTATTTT.

In regard to this clone: Compared with germline, one end of the junction differs, possibly owing to a read error. The chain is built from TRBV5-1 and TRBJ1-2; 8 bases agree with TRBD1. The CDR3 runs 15 residues. Germline assignment: CDR1 SGHRS and CDR2 YFSETQ. CDR3 in DNA: TGCGCCAGCAGCTTCGGACAGGGTAAGTTCTATGACTACACCTTC. This translates into CASSFGQGKFYDYTF.

J is TRBJ1-2 and V is TRBV19, with no clear D. CDR1 and CDR2 from the germline V gene are LNHDA and SQIVND (reference sequence). This CDR3 contains 14 residues. V lost 7 bases, J lost 4 bases, and 16 bases lay in between. Here the CDR3 reads CASTPTSLPYGYTF. The CDR3, as DNA: TGTGCCAGTACTCCGACGTCCCTGCCCTATGGCTACACCTTC.

This chain links TRBV5-8 with TRBJ2-7, with D possibly being TRBD2 (5 bases). This CDR3 is 14 amino acids long. CDR1 and CDR2 (germline): SGHTS, YDEGEE. Trimming pared 2 bases from V and 2 bases from J, leaving 11 bases between. CDR3 sequence (DNA): TGTGCCAGCAGCTTACCCGGGGTCCCCTACGAGCAGTACTTC. It yields the protein CASSLPGVPYEQYF.

This clone has just a few counts. The CDR3 region has the DNA TGCGCCAGCAGCGGAAGGCTAGCGGGGGGGGAGACCCAGTACTTC. This codes for CASSGRLAGGETQYF. The chain couples TRBV5-1 to TRBJ2-5; 12 bases are shared with TRBD2. The ends lost 4 bases at V and 5 bases at J; junction bases unmatched: 6. CDR1 and CDR2 (germline): SGHRS, YFSETQ. The CDR3 is 15 amino acids.

The rearrangement joins TRBV7-9 to TRBJ2-3, with D perhaps matching TRBD1 (5 bases). CDR1 and CDR2 (germline): SEHNR, FQNEAQ (reference sequence). V lost 3 bases to trimming and J lost 14 bases, with 21 bases between them. CDR3 length equals 14 residues. The CDR3 region has the DNA TGTGCCAGCAGCTTTCAGGGATCCATTATGCAGTCGTATTTT. Translating gives CASSFQGSIMQSYF.

The gene calls are TRBV1 and TRBJ2-3; the DNA was not used to check the table's D call, TRBD2. TRBV1 is classified as a pseudogene. This CDR3 comprises 14 residues. The CDR3 nucleotides are TGCACCAGCAGCCAATGTACGAGAGAGGATACGCAGTATTTT. Translating it yields CTSSQCTREDTQYF.

V gene TRBV21-1 combines with J gene TRBJ1-1. TRBV21-1 is a known pseudogene. There are 15 residues in the CDR3. CDR3 loop: CASSKRRAENTEAFF. In nucleotides, the CDR3 is TGTGCCAGCAGCAAACGCCGGGCCGAGAACACTGAAGCTTTCTTT.

The chain couples TRBV18 to TRBJ1-2; weak D call: TRBD1 (6 bases). The germline V gene encodes CDR1 KGHSH and CDR2 LQKENI. CDR3 length: 15 residues. V lost 6 bases to trimming and J lost 1 base, with 15 bases between them. DNA of the CDR3: TGTGCCAGCTCGGCCGGGGGGCCGGGTAACTATGGCTACACCTTC. Translation gives CASSAGGPGNYGYTF.

V gene TRBV30 combines with J gene TRBJ2-2; maybe TRBD1 (6 bases). This CDR3 has 14 amino acids. Between the trimmed V and J ends, which lost 8 bases and 1 base, there was a span of 14 bases. Germline V gene sequence: CDR1 GTSNPN, CDR2 SVGIG (reference sequence). The CDR3 DNA follows: TGTGCCAGCGGTCGGGACATGAACACCGGGGAGCTGTTTTTT. Its translation is CASGRDMNTGELFF.

The rearrangement uses TRBV6-1 and TRBJ2-1, with 10 nucleotides matching TRBD2. The ends lost 4 bases at V and 6 bases at J; junction bases unmatched: 3. CDR3 length equals 14 residues. Per germline, CDR1 MNHNS and CDR2 SASEGT. The CDR3 loop reads CASSGSGGANEQFF. In DNA form, the CDR3 reads TGTGCCAGCAGTGGGAGCGGGGGGGCCAATGAGCAGTTCTTC.

V usage is TRBV2 and J usage is TRBJ2-3, with a possible D match to TRBD1 (6 bases). The V end lost 6 bases, the J end lost 1 base, and 11 bases lay between the germline ends. CDR3 length: 14 residues. Per germline, CDR1 SNHLY and CDR2 FYNNEI. CDR3 nucleotides: TGTGCCAGCAGGGGGACACCCGGCACAGATACGCAGTATTTT. It specifies CASRGTPGTDTQYF.

This sequence joins TRBV7-2 and TRBJ1-5; 7 nucleotides align to TRBD1. J gave up 0 bases and V 3 bases, and 2 bases lay outside the gene matches. The germline gives CDR1 SGHTA, CDR2 FQGNSA. This CDR3 comprises 15 residues. The CDR3 nucleotides are TGTGCCAGCAGCTTGGGGGACAGTAGCAATCAGCCCCAGCATTTT. Its protein product is CASSLGDSSNQPQHF.

Only one count was recorded for this clone. CDR3: CASSETDLNTGELFF. CDR3 in DNA: TGTGCCAGCTCAGAGACAGACTTGAACACCGGGGAGCTGTTTTTT. The J gene is TRBJ2-2, the V gene TRBV18; weak D call: TRBD1 (5 bases). The germline CDR1 and CDR2 sequences are KGHSH and LQKENI. This CDR3 is 15 amino acids long. Trimming stripped 5 bases from V and 1 base from J, with 11 bases between.

The chain combines TRBV5-5 with TRBJ2-2; D unresolved. The germline gives CDR1 SGHKS, CDR2 YYEKEE (reference sequence). The CDR3 spans 14 residues. V dropped 0 bases and J dropped 2 bases, with 5 bases sitting between them. This CDR3 reads CASSLDGNTGELFF. For the CDR3, the DNA is TGTGCCAGCAGCTTGGACGGAAACACCGGGGAGCTGTTTTTT. Together with reference TRBV5-5 and TRBJ2-2, the CDR3 gives the full variable domain: DAGVTQSPTHLIKTRGQQVTLRCSPISGHKSVSWYQQVLGQGPQFIFQYYEKEERGRGNFPDRFSARQFPNYSSELNVNALLLGDSALYLCASSLDGNTGELFFGEGSRLTVL.

This clone was seen more than once but under ten times. The CDR3 here is CASRQTGAHGYTF. In DNA, the CDR3 is TGTGCCAGCAGACAGACAGGGGCCCATGGCTACACCTTC. The rearrangement uses TRBV6-5 and TRBJ1-2; 8 bases align to TRBD1. The germline CDR1 and CDR2 sequences are MNHEY and SVGAGI. Losses at the gene ends were 6 bases for V and 6 bases for J; bases not matched to a gene: 6. The CDR3 covers 13 residues.

This chain connects TRBV27 to TRBJ1-1; the D gene is possibly TRBD1 (6 bases). V was trimmed by 2 bases and J by 1 base, leaving 8 bases between them. This CDR3 is built from 14 residues. The germline gives CDR1 MNHEY, CDR2 SMNVEV (reference sequence). The CDR3, as DNA: TGTGCCAGCAGTTTAACAGGGTCGAACACTGAAGCTTTCTTT. Its protein product is CASSLTGSNTEAFF.

This clone was observed a few times. The rearrangement links TRBV14 to TRBJ2-5, with 8 bases lining up with TRBD2. V lost 1 base, J lost 5 bases, and 3 bases stayed unmatched. The germline V gene has CDR1 SGHDN and CDR2 FVKESK. CDR3 size: 14 residues. This CDR3 is CASSQVRGGETQYF. The CDR3 DNA follows: TGTGCCAGCAGCCAAGTTCGCGGGGGGGAGACCCAGTACTTC.

This sequence joins TRBV19 and TRBJ1-1; D ambiguous. The CDR3 runs 14 residues. Trimming cost V 7 bases and J 1 base, with 13 bases left between them. From germline, CDR1 is LNHDA and CDR2 SQIVND (reference sequence). The CDR3: CASTRRTGNTEAFF. In DNA form, the CDR3 reads TGTGCCAGTACCCGACGGACGGGGAACACTGAAGCTTTCTTT.

The chain couples TRBV7-9 to TRBJ2-5; a weak D match, TRBD2 (6 bases). The germline CDR1 and CDR2 sequences are SEHNR and FQNEAQ (reference sequence). This CDR3 has 14 amino acids. V lost 5 bases to trimming and J lost 3 bases, with 13 bases between them. CDR3 loop: CASSHRLDEETQYF. CDR3 DNA: TGTGCCAGCAGCCACAGACTAGACGAAGAGACCCAGTACTTC. Using reference TRBV7-9 and TRBJ2-5 for the parts outside the CDR3, the full variable domain is DTGVSQNPRHKITKRGQNVTFRCDPISEHNRLYWYRQTLGQGPEFLTYFQNEAQLEKSRLLSDRFSAERPKGSFSTLEIQRTEQGDSAMYLCASSHRLDEETQYFGPGTRLLVL.

The genes are TRBV6-5 and TRBJ2-7; TRBD2 might be the D (6 bases). Germline loops: CDR1 MNHEY, CDR2 SVGAGI. Trimming stripped 0 bases from V and 1 base from J, with 13 bases between. The CDR3 totals 16 residues. This chain's CDR3 is CASSYSWGGRSYEQYF. Written as DNA, the CDR3 is TGTGCCAGCAGTTACTCGTGGGGAGGTCGGTCCTACGAGCAGTACTTC.

The chain employs TRBV7-9 and TRBJ2-3, with 9 bases that match TRBD2. CDR1 SEHNR and CDR2 FQNEAQ come from the germline V gene (reference sequence). The CDR3 runs to 14 residues. Trimming cost V 5 bases and J 6 bases; bases outside gene matches: 6. CDR3 nucleotides: TGTGCCAGCAGCCTAGGCGGGGGGGCCGATACGCAGTATTTT. Translation: CASSLGGGADTQYF.

The chain recombines TRBV21-1 with TRBJ2-7. TRBV21-1 is noted as a pseudogene. CDR3 length: 14 amino acids. The CDR3: CASSPRADLWEQYF. DNA of the CDR3: TGTGCCAGCAGCCCTCGGGCCGACCTTTGGGAGCAGTACTTC.

The gene calls are TRBV11-2 and TRBJ2-7; TRBD2 matches 8 bases. The V and J ends lost 4 bases and 7 bases, in that order; junction bases with no gene match: 6. The CDR3 covers 13 residues. CDR1 and CDR2 from the germline V gene are SGHAT and FQNNGV. The DNA for the CDR3 is TGTGCCAGCAGCTCGGGGGGGCCCGGGGAGCAGTACTTC. Protein product: CASSSGGPGEQYF.